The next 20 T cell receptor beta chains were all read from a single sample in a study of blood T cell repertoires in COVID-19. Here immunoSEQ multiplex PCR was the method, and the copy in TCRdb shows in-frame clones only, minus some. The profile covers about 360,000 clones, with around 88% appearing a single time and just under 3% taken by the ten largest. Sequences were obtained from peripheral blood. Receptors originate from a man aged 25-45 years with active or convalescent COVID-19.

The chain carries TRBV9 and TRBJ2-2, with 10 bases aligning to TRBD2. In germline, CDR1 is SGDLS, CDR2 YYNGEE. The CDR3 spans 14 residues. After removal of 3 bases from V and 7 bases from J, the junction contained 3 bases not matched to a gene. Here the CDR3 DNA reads TGTGCCAGCAGCGGGAGCGGGGGGGACGGGGAGCTGTTTTTT. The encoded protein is CASSGSGGDGELFF.

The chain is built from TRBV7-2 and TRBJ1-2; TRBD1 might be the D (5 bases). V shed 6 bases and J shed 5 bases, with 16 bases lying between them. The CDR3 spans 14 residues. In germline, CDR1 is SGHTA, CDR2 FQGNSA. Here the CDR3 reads CASRARWGRYGYTF. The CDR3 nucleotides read TGTGCCAGCAGGGCCCGATGGGGGAGGTATGGCTACACCTTC.

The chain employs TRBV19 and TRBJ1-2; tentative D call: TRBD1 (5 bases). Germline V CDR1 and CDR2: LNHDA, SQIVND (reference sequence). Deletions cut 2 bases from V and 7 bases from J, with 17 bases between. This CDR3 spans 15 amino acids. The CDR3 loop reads CASSIFQGGVGGYTF. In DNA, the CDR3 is TGTGCCAGTAGTATATTTCAGGGAGGCGTCGGTGGCTACACCTTC.

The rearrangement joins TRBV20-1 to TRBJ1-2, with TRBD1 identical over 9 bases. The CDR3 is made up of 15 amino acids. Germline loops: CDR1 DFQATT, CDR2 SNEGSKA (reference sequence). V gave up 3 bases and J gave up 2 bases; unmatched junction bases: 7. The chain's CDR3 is CSASPRTGANYGYTF. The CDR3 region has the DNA TGCAGTGCTAGTCCAAGGACAGGGGCCAACTATGGCTACACCTTC.

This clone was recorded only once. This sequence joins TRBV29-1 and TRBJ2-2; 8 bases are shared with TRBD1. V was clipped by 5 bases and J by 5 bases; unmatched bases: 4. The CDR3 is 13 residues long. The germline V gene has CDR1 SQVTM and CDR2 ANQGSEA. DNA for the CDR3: TGCAGCGTTCTCAACAGGGGGACCGGGGAGCTGTTTTTT. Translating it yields CSVLNRGTGELFF.

CDR3 nucleotides: TGTGCCAGCAGTTATCTTGAACAGGGGGCGATATCGTCCGGGGAGCTGTTTTTT. It encodes CASSYLEQGAISSGELFF. This chain links TRBV6-2 or TRBV6-3 with TRBJ2-2; 9 bases are a match to TRBD1. Germline V gives CDR1 MNHEY, CDR2 SVGEGT. The CDR3 has 18 amino acids. V shed 3 bases, J shed 6 bases, and the junction held 14 bases outside the gene matches.

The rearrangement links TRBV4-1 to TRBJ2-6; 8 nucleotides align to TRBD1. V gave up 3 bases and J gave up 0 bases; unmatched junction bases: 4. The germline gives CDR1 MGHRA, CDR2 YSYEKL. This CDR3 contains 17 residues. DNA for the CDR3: TGCGCCAGCAGCCAGGTGACAGGGGCCTCTGGGGCCAACGTCCTGACTTTC. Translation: CASSQVTGASGANVLTF.

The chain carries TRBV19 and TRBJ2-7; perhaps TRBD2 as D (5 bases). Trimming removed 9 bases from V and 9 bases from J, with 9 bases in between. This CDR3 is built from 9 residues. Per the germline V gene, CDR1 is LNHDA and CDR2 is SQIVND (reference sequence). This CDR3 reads CARGAGQYF. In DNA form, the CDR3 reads TGTGCCAGGGGCGCGGGGCAGTACTTC.

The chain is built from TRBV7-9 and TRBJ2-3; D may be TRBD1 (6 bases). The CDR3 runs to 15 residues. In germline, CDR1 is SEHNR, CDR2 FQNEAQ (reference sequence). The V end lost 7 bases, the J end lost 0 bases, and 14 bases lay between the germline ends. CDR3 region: CASIRQETSTDTQYF. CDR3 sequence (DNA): TGTGCCAGCATAAGACAGGAGACTAGCACAGATACGCAGTATTTT. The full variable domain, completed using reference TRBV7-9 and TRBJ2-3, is DTGVSQNPRHKITKRGQNVTFRCDPISEHNRLYWYRQTLGQGPEFLTYFQNEAQLEKSRLLSDRFSAERPKGSFSTLEIQRTEQGDSAMYLCASIRQETSTDTQYFGPGTRLTVL.

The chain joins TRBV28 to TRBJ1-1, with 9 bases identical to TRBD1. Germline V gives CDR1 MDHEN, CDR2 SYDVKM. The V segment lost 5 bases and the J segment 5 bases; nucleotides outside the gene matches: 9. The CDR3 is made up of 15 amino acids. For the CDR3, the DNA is TGTGCCAGCAGTCCGTCGGGACAGGGTCGGACTGAAGCTTTCTTT. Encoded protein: CASSPSGQGRTEAFF.

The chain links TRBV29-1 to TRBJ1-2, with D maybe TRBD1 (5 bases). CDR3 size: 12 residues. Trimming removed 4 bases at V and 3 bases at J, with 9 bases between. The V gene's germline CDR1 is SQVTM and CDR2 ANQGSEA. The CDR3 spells CSVGEQDYGYTF. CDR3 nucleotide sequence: TGCAGCGTTGGGGAACAGGACTATGGCTACACCTTC.

CDR3 sequence (DNA): TGTGCCAGCAGCCGGGAGGGGGCGACAGGGGGCACTGAAGCTTTCTTT. Its translation: CASSREGATGGTEAFF. This rearrangement joins TRBV5-5 to TRBJ1-1; 9 bases match TRBD1. Germline lookup yields CDR1 SGHKS and CDR2 YYEKEE (reference sequence). V trimming: 4 bases; J trimming: 4 bases; junction bases outside the gene matches: 11. The CDR3 loop spans 16 amino acids.

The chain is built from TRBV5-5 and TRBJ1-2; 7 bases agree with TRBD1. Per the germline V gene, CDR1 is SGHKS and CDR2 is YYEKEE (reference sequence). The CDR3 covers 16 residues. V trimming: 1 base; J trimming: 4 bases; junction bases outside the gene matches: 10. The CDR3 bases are TGTGCCAGCAGCTTGAGGGGAGACAGGGTTCTCTATGGCTACACCTTC. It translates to CASSLRGDRVLYGYTF.

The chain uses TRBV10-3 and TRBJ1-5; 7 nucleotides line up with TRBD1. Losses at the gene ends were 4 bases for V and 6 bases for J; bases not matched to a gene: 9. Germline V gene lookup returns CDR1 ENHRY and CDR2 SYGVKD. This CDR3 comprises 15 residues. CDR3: CAISAEGAWGQPQHF. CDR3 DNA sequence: TGTGCCATCAGTGCGGAGGGGGCCTGGGGTCAGCCCCAGCATTTT.

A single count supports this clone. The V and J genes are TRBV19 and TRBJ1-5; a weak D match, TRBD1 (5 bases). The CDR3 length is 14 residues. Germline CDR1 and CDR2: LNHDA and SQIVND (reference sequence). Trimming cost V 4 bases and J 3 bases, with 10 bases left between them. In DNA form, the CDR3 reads TGTGCCAGTAGTACCCGGGACTTCAATCAGCCCCAGCATTTT. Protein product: CASSTRDFNQPQHF.

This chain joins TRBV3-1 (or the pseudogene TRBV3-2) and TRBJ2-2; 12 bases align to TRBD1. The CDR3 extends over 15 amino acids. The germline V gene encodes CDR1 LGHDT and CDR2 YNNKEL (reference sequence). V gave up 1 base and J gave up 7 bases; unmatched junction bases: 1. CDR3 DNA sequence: TGTGCCAGCAGCCAAGGGGACAGGGGGCTCGGGGAGCTGTTTTTT. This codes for CASSQGDRGLGELFF.

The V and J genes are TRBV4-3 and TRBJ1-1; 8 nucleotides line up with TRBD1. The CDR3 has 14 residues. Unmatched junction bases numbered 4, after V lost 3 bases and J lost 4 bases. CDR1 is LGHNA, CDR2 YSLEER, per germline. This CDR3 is CASSQDTGGTEAFF. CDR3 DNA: TGCGCCAGCAGCCAGGACACAGGGGGCACTGAAGCTTTCTTT.

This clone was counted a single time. The CDR3 sequence: CASSDDALGYEQYF. CDR3 in DNA: TGTGCCAGCAGTGATGACGCCCTCGGGTACGAGCAGTACTTC. The chain couples TRBV25-1 to TRBJ2-7; D not certain. V lost 3 bases, J lost 4 bases, and 13 bases lay in between. This CDR3 is built from 14 residues. Germline V gives CDR1 MGHDK, CDR2 SYGVNS.

CDR3 sequence reads: CATRTGMNTEAFF. CDR3 sequence (DNA): TGTGCCACCCGGACGGGGATGAACACTGAAGCTTTCTTT. The chain couples TRBV12-3 or TRBV12-4 to TRBJ1-1, with D uncertain. The CDR3 spans 13 residues. Trimming left V 10 bases short and J 0 bases short, with 12 bases between.

The CDR3 loop is CASSPAGSTNYGYTF. The CDR3 coding sequence is TGTGCCAGCTCTCCGGCGGGGAGCACTAACTATGGCTACACCTTC. The chain has TRBV18 and TRBJ1-2; no definite D call. Trimming pared 6 bases from V and 0 bases from J, leaving 14 bases between. The CDR3 spans 15 residues. Germline-derived CDR1 and CDR2 are KGHSH and LQKENI. The variable domain in full, with the rest retrieved from reference TRBV18 and TRBJ1-2, is NAGVMQNPRHLVRRRGQEARLRCSPMKGHSHVYWYRQLPEEGLKFMVYLQKENIIDESGMPKERFSAEFPKEGPSILRIQQVVRGDSAAYFCASSPAGSTNYGYTFGSGTRLTVV.